Detailed here is one TCR beta chain. Its specificity is unknown. UMI-labeled TRB cDNA libraries were prepared by 5' RACE. For each CDR3 protein, TCRdb gives one entry from its re-call of the 5' RACE reads, without DNA. The sample's table shows 75,000 or so distinct CDR3 sequences. This record comes from a study of CXCR3-negative and CXCR3-positive naive CD8 T cells. Study-level points and caveats: Memory cells differed in TRBV-TRBJ usage, but naive CXCR3-negative and CXCR3-positive cells had similar usage.

Sorts performed in triplicate captured 300,000 or so cells each from every CD8+ T cell subset. Germline V lookup: CDR1 SQVTM, CDR2 ANQGSEA. CDR3 length equals 15 residues. The TCR comes from a human donor in good health. Some clones in this sample may be carry-over from other donors' samples. This chain joins TRBV29-1 and TRBJ2-7; there is no DNA to check the TCRdb D call of TRBD1. The sequencing sample was made of naive CXCR3- CD8+ T cells from blood. Subset described: CD45RO-CCR7+CD27+CD95- naive CD8+ T cells lacking CXCR3 (TNR3-). The CDR3 spells CSVEDGGRESYEQYF.